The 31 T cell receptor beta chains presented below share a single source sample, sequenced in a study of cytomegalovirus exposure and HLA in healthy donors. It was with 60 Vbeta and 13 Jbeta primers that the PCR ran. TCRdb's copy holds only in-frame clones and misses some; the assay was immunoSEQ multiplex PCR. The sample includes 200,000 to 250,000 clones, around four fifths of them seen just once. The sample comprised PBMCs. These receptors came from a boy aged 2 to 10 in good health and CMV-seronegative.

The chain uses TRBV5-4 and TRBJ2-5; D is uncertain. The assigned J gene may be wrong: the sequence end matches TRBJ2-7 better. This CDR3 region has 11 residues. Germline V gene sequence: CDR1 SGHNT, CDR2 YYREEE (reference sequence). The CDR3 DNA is TGTGCCAGCAGCTCTTTTTACGAGCAGTACTTC. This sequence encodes CASSSFYEQYF.

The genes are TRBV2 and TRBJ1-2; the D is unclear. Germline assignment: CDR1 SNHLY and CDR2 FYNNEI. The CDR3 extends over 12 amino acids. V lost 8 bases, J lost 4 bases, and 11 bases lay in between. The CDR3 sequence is CASGSSSYGYTF. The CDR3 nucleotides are TGTGCCAGCGGGAGCTCGAGCTATGGCTACACCTTC.

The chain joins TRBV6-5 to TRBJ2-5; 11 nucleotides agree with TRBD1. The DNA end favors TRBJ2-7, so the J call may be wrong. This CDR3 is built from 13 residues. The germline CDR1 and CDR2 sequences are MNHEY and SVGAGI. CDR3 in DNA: TGTGCCAGCAGGGGGACAGGGGGCTACGAGCAGTACTTC. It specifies CASRGTGGYEQYF.

CDR3 sequence (DNA): TGTGCCAGCAGCCAAGAACTAGCCGCACCCTACGAGCAGTACTTC. Its translation is CASSQELAAPYEQYF. The chain carries TRBV4-2 and TRBJ2-7; a weak D match, TRBD2 (6 bases). The V and J ends lost 0 bases and 2 bases respectively, with 11 bases between them. Germline-derived CDR1 and CDR2 are LGHNA and YNFKEQ. The CDR3 spans 15 residues.

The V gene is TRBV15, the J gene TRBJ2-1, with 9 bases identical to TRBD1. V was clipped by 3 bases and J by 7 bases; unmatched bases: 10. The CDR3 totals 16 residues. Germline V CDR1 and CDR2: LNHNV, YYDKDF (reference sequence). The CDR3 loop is CATSRVYRQGENEQFF. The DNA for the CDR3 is TGTGCCACCAGCAGGGTGTACCGACAGGGGGAAAATGAGCAGTTCTTC. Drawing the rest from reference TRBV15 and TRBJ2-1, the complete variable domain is DAMVIQNPRYQVTQFGKPVTLSCSQTLNHNVMYWYQQKSSQAPKLLFHYYDKDFNNEADTPDNFQSRRPNTSFCFLDIRSPGLGDTAMYLCATSRVYRQGENEQFFGPGTRLTVL.

CDR3 coding DNA: TGTGCCAGTAGTATTGGGACTAGCGGGGAAGAGACCCAGTACTTC. Translating gives CASSIGTSGEETQYF. V is TRBV19 and J is TRBJ2-5; TRBD2 agrees at 13 bases. V was clipped by 3 bases and J by 3 bases; unmatched bases: 1. The V gene's germline CDR1 is LNHDA and CDR2 SQIVND (reference sequence). The CDR3 has 15 amino acids.

CDR3 DNA: TGTGCTAGCGGTGACAGGGACCAGTACTTC. This encodes CASGDRDQYF. The V gene is TRBV7-7, the J gene TRBJ2-5; D may be TRBD1 (7 bases). The CDR3 extends over 10 amino acids. Looked up from germline, CDR1 is SSHAT and CDR2 is FNYEAQ (reference sequence).

The CDR3 sequence is CSARDRGTGEQYF. The CDR3 DNA reads TGCAGCGCTAGGGACAGGGGAACGGGCGAGCAGTACTTC. The V call is TRBV29-1, the J call TRBJ2-5; 10 bases fit TRBD1. The end of the DNA is better explained by TRBJ2-7, so the J call may be wrong. The CDR3 runs to 13 residues. Germline V gives CDR1 SQVTM, CDR2 ANQGSEA.

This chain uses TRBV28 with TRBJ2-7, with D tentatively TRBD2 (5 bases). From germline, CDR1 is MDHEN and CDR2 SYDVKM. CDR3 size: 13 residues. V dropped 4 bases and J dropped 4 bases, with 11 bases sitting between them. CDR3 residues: CASSSGLQYEQYF. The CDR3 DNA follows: TGTGCCAGCAGTTCAGGACTCCAATACGAGCAGTACTTC. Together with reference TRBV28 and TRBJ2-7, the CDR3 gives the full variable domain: DVKVTQSSRYLVKRTGEKVFLECVQDMDHENMFWYRQDPGLGLRLIYFSYDVKMKEKGDIPEGYSVSREKKERFSLILESASTNQTSMYLCASSSGLQYEQYFGPGTRLTVT.

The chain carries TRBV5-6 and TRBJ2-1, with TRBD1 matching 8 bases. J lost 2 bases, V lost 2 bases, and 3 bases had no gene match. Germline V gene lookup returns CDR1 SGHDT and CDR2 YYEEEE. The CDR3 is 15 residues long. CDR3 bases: TGTGCCAGCAGCTTCCGGGACAGGACCTACAATGAGCAGTTCTTC. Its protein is CASSFRDRTYNEQFF.

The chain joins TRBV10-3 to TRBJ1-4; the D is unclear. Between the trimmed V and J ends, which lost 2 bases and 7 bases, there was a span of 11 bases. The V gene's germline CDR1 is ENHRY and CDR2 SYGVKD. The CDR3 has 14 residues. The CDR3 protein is CAISENGVFEKLFF. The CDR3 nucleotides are TGTGCCATCAGTGAGAACGGGGTTTTTGAAAAACTGTTTTTT.

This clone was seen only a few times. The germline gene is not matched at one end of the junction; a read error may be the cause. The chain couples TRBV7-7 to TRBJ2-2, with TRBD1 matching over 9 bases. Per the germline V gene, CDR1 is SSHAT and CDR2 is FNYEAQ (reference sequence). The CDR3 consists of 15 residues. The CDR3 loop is CASSLQGAYTGELFF. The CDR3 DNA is TGTGCTAGCAGTCTACAGGGGGCCTACACCGGGGAGCTGTTTTTT.

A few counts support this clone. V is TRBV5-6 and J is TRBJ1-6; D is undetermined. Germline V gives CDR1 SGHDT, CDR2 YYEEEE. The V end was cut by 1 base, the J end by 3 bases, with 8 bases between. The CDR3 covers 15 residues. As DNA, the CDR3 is TGTGCCAGCAGCTTGAACGGGATCTATAATTCACCCCTCCACTTT. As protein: CASSLNGIYNSPLHF.

DNA of the CDR3: TGTGCCAGCAGCACCGAGCAGAGCAGGATGAGTTACAATGAGCAGTTCTTC. This codes for CASSTEQSRMSYNEQFF. V is TRBV13 and J is TRBJ2-1; D gene unclear. The CDR3 contains 17 residues. The V gene's germline CDR1 is PRHDT and CDR2 FYEKMQ (reference sequence). Trimming shortened V by 5 bases and J by 4 bases, and 21 bases separated the two germline ends.

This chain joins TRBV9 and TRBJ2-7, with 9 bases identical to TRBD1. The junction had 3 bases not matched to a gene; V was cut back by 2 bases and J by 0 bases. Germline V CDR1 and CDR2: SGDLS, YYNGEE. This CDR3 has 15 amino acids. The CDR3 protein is CASSVRDRDSYEQYF. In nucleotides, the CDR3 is TGTGCCAGCAGCGTCCGGGACAGGGACTCCTACGAGCAGTACTTC.

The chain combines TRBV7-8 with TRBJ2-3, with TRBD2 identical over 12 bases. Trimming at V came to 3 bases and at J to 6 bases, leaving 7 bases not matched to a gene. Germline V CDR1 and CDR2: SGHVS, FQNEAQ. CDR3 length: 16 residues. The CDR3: CASSFGLAGLFDTQYF. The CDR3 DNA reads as TGTGCCAGCAGCTTTGGACTAGCGGGGCTGTTTGATACGCAGTATTTT.

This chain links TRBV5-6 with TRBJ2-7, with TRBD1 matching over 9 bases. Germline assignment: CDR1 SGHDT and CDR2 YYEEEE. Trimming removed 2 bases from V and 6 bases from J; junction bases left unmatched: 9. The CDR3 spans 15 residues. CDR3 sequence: CASSFWGTGTGEQYF. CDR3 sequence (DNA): TGTGCCAGCAGCTTTTGGGGGACAGGGACCGGCGAGCAGTACTTC.

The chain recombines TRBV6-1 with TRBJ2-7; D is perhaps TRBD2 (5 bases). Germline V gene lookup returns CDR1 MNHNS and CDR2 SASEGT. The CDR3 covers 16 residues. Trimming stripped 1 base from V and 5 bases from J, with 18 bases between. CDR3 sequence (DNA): TGTGCCAGCAGTGAAGTTCCACGGCCCCCGCGGGACGAGCAGTACTTC. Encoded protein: CASSEVPRPPRDEQYF.

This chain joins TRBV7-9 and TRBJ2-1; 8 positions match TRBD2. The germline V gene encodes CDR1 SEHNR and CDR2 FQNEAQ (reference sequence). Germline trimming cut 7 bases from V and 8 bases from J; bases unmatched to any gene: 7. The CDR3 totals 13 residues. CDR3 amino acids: CASMSGSNYEQFF. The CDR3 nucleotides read TGTGCCAGCATGAGCGGGAGTAACTATGAGCAGTTCTTC.

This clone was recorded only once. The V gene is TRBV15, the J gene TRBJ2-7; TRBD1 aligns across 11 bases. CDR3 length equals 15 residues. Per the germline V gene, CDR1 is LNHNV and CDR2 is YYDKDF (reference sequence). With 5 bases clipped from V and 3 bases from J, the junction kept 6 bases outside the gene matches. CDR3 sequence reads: CATSDSGTGGYEQYF. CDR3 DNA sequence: TGTGCCACCAGCGATTCCGGGACAGGGGGCTACGAGCAGTACTTC.

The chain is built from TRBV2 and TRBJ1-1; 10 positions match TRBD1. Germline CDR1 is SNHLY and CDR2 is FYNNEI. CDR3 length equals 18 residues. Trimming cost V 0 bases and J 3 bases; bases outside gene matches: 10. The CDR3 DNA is TGTGCCAGCAGTGAAGCGCCGACAGGGGGCTTTGGCTACACTGAAGCTTTCTTT. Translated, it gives CASSEAPTGGFGYTEAFF. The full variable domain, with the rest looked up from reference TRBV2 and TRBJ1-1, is EPEVTQTPSHQVTQMGQEVILRCVPISNHLYFYWYRQILGQKVEFLVSFYNNEISEKSEIFDDQFSVERPDGSNFTLKIRSTKLEDSAMYFCASSEAPTGGFGYTEAFFGQGTRLTVV.

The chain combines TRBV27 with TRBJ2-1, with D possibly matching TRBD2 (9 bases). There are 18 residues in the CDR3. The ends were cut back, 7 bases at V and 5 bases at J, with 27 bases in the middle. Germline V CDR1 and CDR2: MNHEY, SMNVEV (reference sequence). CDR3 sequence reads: CASTMTGARTSANNEQFF. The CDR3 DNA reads TGTGCCAGCACTATGACAGGGGCTAGGACTAGCGCTAACAATGAGCAGTTCTTC.

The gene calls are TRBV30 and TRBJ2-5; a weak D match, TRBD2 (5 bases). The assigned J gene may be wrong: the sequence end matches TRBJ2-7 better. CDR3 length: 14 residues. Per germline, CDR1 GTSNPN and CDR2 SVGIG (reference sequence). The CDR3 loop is CAWSVLRGSYEQYF. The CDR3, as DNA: TGTGCCTGGAGTGTACTTCGGGGTTCCTACGAGCAGTACTTC.

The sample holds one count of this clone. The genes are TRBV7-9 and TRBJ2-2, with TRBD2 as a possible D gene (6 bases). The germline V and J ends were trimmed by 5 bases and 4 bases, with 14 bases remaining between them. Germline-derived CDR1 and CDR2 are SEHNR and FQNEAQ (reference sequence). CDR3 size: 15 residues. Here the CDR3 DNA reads TGTGCCAGCAGCCCACTCTTGGGGGGCACCGGGGAGCTGTTTTTT. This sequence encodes CASSPLLGGTGELFF.

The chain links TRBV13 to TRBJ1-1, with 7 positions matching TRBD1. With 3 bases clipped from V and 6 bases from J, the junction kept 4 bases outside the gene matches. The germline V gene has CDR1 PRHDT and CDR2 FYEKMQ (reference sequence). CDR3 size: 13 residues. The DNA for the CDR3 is TGTGCCAGCAGCTTTAAGGGGGCCCCTGAAGCTTTCTTT. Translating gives CASSFKGAPEAFF. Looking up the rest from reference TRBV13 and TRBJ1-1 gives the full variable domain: AAGVIQSPRHLIKEKRETATLKCYPIPRHDTVYWYQQGPGQDPQFLISFYEKMQSDKGSIPDRFSAQQFSDYHSELNMSSLELGDSALYFCASSFKGAPEAFFGQGTRLTVV.

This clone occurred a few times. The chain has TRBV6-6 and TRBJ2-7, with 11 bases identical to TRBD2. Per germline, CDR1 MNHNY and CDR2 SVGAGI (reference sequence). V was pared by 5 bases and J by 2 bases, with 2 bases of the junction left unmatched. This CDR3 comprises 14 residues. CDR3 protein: CASSHSGRAYEQYF. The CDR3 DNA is TGTGCCAGCAGTCATAGCGGGAGGGCCTACGAGCAGTACTTC.

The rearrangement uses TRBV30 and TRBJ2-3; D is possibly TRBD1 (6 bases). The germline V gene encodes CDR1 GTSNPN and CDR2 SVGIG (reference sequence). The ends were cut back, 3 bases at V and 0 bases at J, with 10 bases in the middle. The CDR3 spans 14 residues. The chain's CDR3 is CAWSTGKSTDTQYF. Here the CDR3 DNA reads TGTGCCTGGAGCACAGGGAAGAGCACAGATACGCAGTATTTT.

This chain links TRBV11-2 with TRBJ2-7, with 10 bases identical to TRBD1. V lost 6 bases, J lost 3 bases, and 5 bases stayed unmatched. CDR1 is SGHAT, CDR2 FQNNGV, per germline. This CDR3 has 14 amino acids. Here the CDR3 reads CASRLTGGGYEQYF. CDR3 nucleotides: TGTGCCAGCAGATTGACAGGGGGCGGCTACGAGCAGTACTTC.

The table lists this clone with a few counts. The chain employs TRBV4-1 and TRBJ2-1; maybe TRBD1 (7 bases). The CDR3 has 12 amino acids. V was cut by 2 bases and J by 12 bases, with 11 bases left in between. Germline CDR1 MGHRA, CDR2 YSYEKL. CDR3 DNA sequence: TGCGCCAGCAGCCAACCTCAGGGGGGGCAGTTCTTC. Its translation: CASSQPQGGQFF.

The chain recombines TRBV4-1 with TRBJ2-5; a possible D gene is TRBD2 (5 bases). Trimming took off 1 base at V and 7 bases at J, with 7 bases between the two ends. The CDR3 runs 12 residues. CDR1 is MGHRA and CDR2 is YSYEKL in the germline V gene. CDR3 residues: CASSQVRGTQYF. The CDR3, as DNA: TGCGCCAGCAGCCAAGTTCGGGGGACCCAGTACTTC.

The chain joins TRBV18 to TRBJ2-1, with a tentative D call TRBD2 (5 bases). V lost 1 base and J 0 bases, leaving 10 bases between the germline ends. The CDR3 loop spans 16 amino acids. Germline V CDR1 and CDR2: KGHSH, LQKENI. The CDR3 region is CASSPLAGSSYNEQFF. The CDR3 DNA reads TGTGCCAGCTCACCACTCGCGGGCAGCTCCTACAATGAGCAGTTCTTC.